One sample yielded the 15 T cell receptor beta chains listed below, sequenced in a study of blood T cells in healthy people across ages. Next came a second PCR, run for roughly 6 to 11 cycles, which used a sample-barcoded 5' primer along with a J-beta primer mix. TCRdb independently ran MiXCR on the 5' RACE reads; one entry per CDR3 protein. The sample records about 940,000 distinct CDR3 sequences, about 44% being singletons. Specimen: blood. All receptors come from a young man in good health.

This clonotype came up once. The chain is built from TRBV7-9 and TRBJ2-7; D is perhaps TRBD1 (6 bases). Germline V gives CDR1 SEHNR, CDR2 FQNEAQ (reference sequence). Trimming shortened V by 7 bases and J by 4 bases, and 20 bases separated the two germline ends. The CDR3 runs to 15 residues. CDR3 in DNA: TGTGCCAGCAACGAGGACAGCTCCCTCTCATACGAGCAGTACTTC. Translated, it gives CASNEDSSLSYEQYF. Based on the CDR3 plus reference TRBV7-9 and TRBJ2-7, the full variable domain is DTGVSQNPRHKITKRGQNVTFRCDPISEHNRLYWYRQTLGQGPEFLTYFQNEAQLEKSRLLSDRFSAERPKGSFSTLEIQRTEQGDSAMYLCASNEDSSLSYEQYFGPGTRLTVT.

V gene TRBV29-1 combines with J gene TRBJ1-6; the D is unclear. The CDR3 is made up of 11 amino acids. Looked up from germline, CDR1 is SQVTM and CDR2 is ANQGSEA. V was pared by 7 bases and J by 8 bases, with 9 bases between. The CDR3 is CSAGTDSPLHF. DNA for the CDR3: TGCAGCGCCGGAACAGATTCACCCCTCCACTTT.

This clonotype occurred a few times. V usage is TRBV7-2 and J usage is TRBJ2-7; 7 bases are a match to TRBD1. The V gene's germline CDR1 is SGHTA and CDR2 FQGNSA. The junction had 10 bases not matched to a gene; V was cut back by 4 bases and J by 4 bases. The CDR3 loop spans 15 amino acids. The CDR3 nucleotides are TGTGCCAGCAGCTCGAACCGGGACAGTTGGTACGAGCAGTACTTC. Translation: CASSSNRDSWYEQYF.

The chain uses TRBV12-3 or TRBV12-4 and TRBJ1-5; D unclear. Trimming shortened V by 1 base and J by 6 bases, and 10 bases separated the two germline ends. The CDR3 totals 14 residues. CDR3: CASSLGTSSQPQHF. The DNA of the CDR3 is TGTGCCAGCAGTTTAGGGACCTCCAGTCAGCCCCAGCATTTT.

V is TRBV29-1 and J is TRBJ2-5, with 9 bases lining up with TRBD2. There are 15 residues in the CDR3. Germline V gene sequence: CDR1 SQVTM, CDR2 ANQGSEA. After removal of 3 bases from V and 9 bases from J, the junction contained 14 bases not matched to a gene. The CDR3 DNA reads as TGCAGCGTTGAGGAGGGGCTAGCGGGGCCCTCTCCCCAGTACTTC. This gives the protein CSVEEGLAGPSPQYF.

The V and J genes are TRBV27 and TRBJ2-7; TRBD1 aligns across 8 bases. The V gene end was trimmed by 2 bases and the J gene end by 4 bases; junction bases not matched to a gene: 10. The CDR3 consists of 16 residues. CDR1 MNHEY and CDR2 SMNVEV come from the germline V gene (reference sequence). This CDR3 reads CASSLRGRGLVYEQYF. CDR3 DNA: TGTGCCAGCAGTTTAAGGGGCAGGGGGCTAGTGTACGAGCAGTACTTC.

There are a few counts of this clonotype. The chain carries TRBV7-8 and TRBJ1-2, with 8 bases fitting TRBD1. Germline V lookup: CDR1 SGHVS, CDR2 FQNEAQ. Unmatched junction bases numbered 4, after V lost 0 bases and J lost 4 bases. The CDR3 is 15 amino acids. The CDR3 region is CASSLAETGVYGYTF. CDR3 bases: TGTGCCAGCAGCTTAGCGGAGACAGGGGTCTATGGCTACACCTTC. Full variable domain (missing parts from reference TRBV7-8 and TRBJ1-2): GAGVSQSPRYKVAKRGQDVALRCDPISGHVSLFWYQQALGQGPEFLTYFQNEAQLDKSGLPSDRFFAERPEGSVSTLKIQRTQQEDSAVYLCASSLAETGVYGYTFGSGTRLTVV.

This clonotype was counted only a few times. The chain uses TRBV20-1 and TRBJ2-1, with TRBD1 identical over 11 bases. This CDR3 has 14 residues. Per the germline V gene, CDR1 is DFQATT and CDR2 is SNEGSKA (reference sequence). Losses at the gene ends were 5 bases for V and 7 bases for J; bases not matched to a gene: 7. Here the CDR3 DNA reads TGCAGTGCTCACCGGGACAGGGGGTGGAATGAGCAGTTCTTC. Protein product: CSAHRDRGWNEQFF.

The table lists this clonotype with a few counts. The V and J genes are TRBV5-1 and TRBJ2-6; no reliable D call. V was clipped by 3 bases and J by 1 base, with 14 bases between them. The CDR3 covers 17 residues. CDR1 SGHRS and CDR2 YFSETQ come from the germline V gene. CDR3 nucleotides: TGCGCCAGCAGCTCGAGGAGCTTGGTTTCTGGGGCCAACGTCCTGACTTTC. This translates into CASSSRSLVSGANVLTF.

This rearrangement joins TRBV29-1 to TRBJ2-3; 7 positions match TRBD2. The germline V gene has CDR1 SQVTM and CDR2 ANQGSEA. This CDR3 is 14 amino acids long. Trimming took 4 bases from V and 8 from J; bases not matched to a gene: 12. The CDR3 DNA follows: TGCAGCGTTGCTGCTAGCGGAATTAGGGTTACGCAGTATTTT. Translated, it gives CSVAASGIRVTQYF.

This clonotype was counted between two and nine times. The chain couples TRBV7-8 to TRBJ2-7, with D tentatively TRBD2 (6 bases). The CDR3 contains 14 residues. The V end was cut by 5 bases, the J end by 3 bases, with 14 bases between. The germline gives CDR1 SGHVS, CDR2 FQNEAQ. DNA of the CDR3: TGTGCCAGCAGCCCGTCCGGGACTGGCTACGAGCAGTACTTC. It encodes CASSPSGTGYEQYF.

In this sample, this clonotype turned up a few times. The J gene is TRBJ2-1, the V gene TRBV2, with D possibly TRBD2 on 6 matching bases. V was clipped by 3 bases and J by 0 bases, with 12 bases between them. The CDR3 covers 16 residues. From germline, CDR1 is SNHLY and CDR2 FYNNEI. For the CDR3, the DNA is TGTGCCAGCAGTGACAGGCTAGCGAGCTCCTACAATGAGCAGTTCTTC. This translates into CASSDRLASSYNEQFF.

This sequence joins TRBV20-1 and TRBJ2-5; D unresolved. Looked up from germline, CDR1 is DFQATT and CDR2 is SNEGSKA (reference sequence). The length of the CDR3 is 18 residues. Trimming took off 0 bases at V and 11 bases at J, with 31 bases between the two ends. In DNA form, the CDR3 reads TGCAGTGCTAGAGATCTCTTGGGCCTACCTGATACCTCCTATGAGCAGTACTTC. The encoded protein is CSARDLLGLPDTSYEQYF.

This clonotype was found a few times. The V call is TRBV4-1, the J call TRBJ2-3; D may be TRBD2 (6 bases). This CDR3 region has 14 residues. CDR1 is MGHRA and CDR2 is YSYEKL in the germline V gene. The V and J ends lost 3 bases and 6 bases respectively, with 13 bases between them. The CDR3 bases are TGCGCCAGCAGCCAGCTAGCGTCGTCTGATACGCAGTATTTT. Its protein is CASSQLASSDTQYF.

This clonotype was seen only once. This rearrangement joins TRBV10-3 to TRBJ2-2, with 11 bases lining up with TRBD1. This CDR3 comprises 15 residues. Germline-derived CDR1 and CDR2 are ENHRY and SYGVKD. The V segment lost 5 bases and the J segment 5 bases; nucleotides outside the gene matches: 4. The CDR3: CAISSDRGLTGELFF. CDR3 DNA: TGTGCCATCAGTTCGGACAGGGGGCTAACCGGGGAGCTGTTTTTT.